The rows below give T cell receptor beta chains drawn from one sample of a study of response to subunit inactivated influenza vaccine. Using its own MiXCR run on the RT-PCR reads, TCRdb lists one record per CDR3 protein. This table has roughly 170,000 distinct CDR3 sequences, about a tenth appearing once. The sample was non-naive T cells sorted from PBMCs, taken on the day of vaccination. Receptors were obtained from a man aged 45-60 years who received an inactivated influenza vaccine. The conserved cysteine and the conserved F or W are not part of the CDR3 here.

cdr3_length	v_call	j_call	cdr3_aa
13	TRBV29-1	TRBJ2-5	SVEGGSGRGETQY
14	TRBV20-1	TRBJ2-2	STGKRGGRYTGELF
12	TRBV5-1	TRBJ2-1	ASSLTTRNNEQF
12	TRBV5-1	TRBJ2-7	ASSPSDRVYEQY
13	TRBV12-3/TRBV12-4	TRBJ1-2	ASSLREGNNYGYT
11	TRBV6-6	TRBJ2-5	ASSYSSWETQY
10	TRBV28	TRBJ1-1	ASIQGVTEAF
13	TRBV5-6	TRBJ2-7	ASSRGTVGSYEQY
11	TRBV29-1	TRBJ1-2	SVATGTNYGYT
10	TRBV3-1	TRBJ1-4	ASSQDLGKLF
11	TRBV12-3/TRBV12-4	TRBJ2-2	ASSLRLEGQLF
13	TRBV7-2	TRBJ2-3	ASSLGLPSTDTQY
13	TRBV4-3	TRBJ1-5	ASSQDGGINQPQH
11	TRBV28	TRBJ2-7	ASLDREAYEQY
9	TRBV10-3	TRBJ1-5	AISGGEVIH